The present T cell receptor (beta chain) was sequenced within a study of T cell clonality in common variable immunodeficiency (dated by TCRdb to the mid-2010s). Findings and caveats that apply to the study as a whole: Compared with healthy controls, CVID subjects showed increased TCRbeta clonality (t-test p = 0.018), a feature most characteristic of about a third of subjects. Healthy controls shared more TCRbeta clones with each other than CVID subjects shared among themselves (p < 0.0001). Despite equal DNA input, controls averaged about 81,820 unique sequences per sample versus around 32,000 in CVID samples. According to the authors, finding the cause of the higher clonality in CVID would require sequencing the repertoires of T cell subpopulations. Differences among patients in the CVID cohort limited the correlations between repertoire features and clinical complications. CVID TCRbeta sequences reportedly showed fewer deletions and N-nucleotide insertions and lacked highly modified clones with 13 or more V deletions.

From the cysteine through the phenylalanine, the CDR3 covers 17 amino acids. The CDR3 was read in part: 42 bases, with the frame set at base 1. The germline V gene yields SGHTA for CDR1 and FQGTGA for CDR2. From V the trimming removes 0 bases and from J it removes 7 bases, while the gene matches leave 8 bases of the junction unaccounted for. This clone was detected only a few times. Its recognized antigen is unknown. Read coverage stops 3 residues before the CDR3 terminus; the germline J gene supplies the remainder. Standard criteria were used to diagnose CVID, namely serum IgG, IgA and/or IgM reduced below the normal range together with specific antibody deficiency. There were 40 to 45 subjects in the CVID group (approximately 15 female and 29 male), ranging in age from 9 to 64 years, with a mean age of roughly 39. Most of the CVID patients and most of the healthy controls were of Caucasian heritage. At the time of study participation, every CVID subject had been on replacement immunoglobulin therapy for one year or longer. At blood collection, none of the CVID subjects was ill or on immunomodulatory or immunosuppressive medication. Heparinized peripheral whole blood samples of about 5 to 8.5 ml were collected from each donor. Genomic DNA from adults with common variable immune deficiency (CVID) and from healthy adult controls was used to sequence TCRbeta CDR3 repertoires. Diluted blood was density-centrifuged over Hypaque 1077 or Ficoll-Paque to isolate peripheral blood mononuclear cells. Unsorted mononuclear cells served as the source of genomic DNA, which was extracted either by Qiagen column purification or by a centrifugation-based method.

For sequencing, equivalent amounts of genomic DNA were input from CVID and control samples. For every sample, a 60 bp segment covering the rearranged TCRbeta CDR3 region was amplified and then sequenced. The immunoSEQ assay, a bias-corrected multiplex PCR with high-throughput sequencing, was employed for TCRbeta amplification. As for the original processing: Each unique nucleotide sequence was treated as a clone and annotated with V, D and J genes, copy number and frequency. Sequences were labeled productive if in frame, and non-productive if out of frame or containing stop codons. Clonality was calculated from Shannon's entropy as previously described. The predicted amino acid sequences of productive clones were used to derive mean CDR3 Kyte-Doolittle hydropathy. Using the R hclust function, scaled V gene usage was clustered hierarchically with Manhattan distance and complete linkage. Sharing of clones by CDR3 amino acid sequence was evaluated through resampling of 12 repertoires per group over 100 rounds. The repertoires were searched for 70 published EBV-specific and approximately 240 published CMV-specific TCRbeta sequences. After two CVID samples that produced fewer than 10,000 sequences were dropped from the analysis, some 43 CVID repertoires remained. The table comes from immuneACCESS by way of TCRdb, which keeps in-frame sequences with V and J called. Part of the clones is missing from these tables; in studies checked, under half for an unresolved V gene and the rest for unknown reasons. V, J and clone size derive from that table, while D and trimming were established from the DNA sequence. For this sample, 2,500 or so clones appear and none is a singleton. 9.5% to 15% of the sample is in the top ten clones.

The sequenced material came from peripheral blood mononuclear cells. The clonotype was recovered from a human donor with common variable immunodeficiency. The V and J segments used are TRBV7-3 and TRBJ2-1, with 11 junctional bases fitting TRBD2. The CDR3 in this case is CASSLTPSGRRLNEQFF. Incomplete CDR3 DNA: TGTGCCAGCAGCTTAACGCCTAGCGGGAGGAGGCTGAATGAG.